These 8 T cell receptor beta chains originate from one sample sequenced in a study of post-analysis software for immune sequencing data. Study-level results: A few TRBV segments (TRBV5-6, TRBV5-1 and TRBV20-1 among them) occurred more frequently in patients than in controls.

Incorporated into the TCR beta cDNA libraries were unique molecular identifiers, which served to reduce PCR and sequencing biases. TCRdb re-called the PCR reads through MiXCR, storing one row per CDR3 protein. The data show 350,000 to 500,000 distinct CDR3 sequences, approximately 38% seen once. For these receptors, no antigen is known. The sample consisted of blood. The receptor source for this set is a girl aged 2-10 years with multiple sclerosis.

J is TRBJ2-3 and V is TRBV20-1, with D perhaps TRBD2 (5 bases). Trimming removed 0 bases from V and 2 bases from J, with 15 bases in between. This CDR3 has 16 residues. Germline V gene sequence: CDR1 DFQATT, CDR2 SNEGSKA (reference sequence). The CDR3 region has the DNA TGCAGTGCTAGAGATTCGAGCGGTCTCGTCACAGATACGCAGTATTTT. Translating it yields CSARDSSGLVTDTQYF.

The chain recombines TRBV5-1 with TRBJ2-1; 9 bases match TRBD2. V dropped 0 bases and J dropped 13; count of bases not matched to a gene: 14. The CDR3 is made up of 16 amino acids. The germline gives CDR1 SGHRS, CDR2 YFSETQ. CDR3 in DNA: TGCGCCAGCAGCTTGGGTAGCGGGAGCCGTAAAGGGGAACAGTTCTTC. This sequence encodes CASSLGSGSRKGEQFF.

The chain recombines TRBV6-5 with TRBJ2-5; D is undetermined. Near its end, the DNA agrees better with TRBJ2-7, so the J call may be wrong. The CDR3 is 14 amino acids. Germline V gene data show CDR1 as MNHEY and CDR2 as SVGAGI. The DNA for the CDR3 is TGTGCCAGCAGTACTCGACTGCCCTACGTCGAGCAGTACTTC. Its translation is CASSTRLPYVEQYF.

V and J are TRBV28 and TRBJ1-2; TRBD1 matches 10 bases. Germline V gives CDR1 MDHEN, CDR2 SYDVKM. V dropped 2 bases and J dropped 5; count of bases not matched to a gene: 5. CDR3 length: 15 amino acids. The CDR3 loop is CASSLDRDRGYGYTF. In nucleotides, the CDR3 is TGTGCCAGCAGTTTAGATAGGGACAGGGGTTATGGCTACACCTTC.

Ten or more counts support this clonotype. The CDR3 is CASSLAGSGANVLTF. DNA for the CDR3: TGTGCCAGCAGCTTAGCCGGCTCTGGGGCCAACGTCCTGACTTTC. The gene calls are TRBV11-2 and TRBJ2-6; D is ambiguous. This CDR3 spans 15 amino acids. Trimming removed 1 base at V and 0 bases at J, with 4 bases between. CDR1 is SGHAT and CDR2 is FQNNGV in the germline V gene.

CDR3: CASSLFCQENTEAFF. DNA of the CDR3: TGTGCCAGCAGCCTCTTTTGCCAGGAGAACACTGAAGCTTTCTTT. The chain has TRBV21-1 and TRBJ1-1. TRBV21-1 has pseudogene status. This CDR3 has 15 residues.

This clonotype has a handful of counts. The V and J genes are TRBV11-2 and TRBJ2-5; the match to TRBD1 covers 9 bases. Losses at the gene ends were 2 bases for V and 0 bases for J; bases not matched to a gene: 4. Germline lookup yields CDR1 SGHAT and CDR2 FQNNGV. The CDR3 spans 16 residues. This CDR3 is CASSLWTGANQETQYF. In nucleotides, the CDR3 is TGTGCCAGCAGCTTATGGACAGGGGCGAACCAAGAGACCCAGTACTTC.

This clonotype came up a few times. The chain's CDR3 is CASIRPLFSDEQFF. DNA of the CDR3: TGTGCCAGCATCCGCCCGCTTTTTAGCGATGAGCAGTTCTTC. V usage is TRBV6-1 and J usage is TRBJ2-1, with a weak D call TRBD2 (5 bases). The V and J ends lost 7 bases and 8 bases respectively, with 18 bases between them. The CDR3 is 14 residues long. CDR1 and CDR2 from the germline V gene are MNHNS and SASEGT.